Listed below are T cell receptor beta chains from one sample, sequenced in a study of T-cell memory formation after mild COVID-19. MiXCR, applied by TCRdb to the 5' RACE reads, yields one record per CDR3 protein. Among around 250,000 distinct CDR3 sequences, 15% to 20% were seen once, and the ten largest hold roughly 25%. Sequenced sample: PBMCs or a T cell subset sorted from them (not recorded which). These receptors were taken from a man between 18 and 35 years old who had mild COVID-19 (a few samples of this study predate the infection). Cell type and time point are not known. CDR3s include the opening cysteine and the closing phenylalanine or tryptophan. The D gene is left open where the match is weak. Some rows have no size entry. The others give once, few or many, or a class for an expanded clone.

clone size	V gene	J gene	CDR3 length	D gene	CDR3 protein	CDR3 DNA
medium-sized	TRBV4-2	TRBJ2-5	18	TRBD2	CASSQEENSGGHQETQYF	TGTGCCAGCAGCCAAGAAGAGAATAGCGGGGGACACCAAGAGACCCAGTACTTC
-	TRBV10-3	TRBJ2-7	16	TRBD1	CAISAEEDRVPSEQYF	TGTGCCATCAGTGCCGAGGAGGACAGGGTCCCTTCCGAGCAGTACTTC
-	TRBV6-1	TRBJ2-7	15	TRBD1	CASSVIQGPTYEQYF	TGTGCCAGCAGTGTGATACAGGGGCCCACCTACGAGCAGTACTTC
few	TRBV11-2	TRBJ2-1	16	-	CASSSGTGKLNNEQFF	TGTGCCAGCAGCTCCGGGACCGGGAAACTAAACAATGAGCAGTTCTTC
-	TRBV6-2/TRBV6-3	TRBJ2-4	14	-	CASRSGEGFPTQYF	TGTGCCAGCAGAAGCGGTGAGGGATTCCCCACTCAGTACTTC
-	TRBV12-3/TRBV12-4	TRBJ2-7	14	TRBD1	CASSSTGGSYEQYF	TGTGCCAGCAGTTCAACAGGGGGCTCCTACGAGCAGTACTTC
few	TRBV13	TRBJ2-4	17	-	CASSLHPPGRGVGIQYF	TGTGCCAGCAGCTTACACCCCCCAGGGCGAGGGGTGGGCATTCAGTACTTC
-	TRBV20-1	TRBJ2-2	14	-	CSARGPGASGELFF	TGCAGTGCTAGAGGGCCAGGGGCATCCGGGGAGCTGTTTTTT
-	TRBV12-3/TRBV12-4	TRBJ1-6	15	-	CASSRPPGGRAPLHF	TGTGCCAGCAGCCGACCCCCCGGGGGCAGGGCACCCCTCCACTTT
-	TRBV6-5	TRBJ1-2	13	-	CASRATDVGGYTF	TGTGCCAGCAGGGCCACCGACGTAGGTGGCTACACCTTC
many	TRBV5-4	TRBJ2-1	11	-	CASSLENEQFF	TGTGCCAGCAGCTTGGAGAATGAGCAGTTCTTC
-	TRBV7-9	TRBJ2-7	16	-	CASSSRGRMGQAEQYF	TGTGCCAGCAGCTCCCGTGGACGGATGGGGCAGGCCGAGCAGTACTTC
few	TRBV5-5	TRBJ2-7	14	-	CASMNGFVVYEQYF	TGTGCCAGCATGAACGGATTTGTAGTCTACGAGCAGTACTTC
-	TRBV7-3	TRBJ2-3	13	-	CASSWTAVDTQYF	TGTGCCAGCAGCTGGACAGCCGTGGATACGCAGTATTTT
few	TRBV15	TRBJ2-3	19	TRBD1	CATSRDGNRGALLADTQYF	TGTGCCACCAGCAGAGATGGCAACAGGGGGGCTTTATTAGCAGATACGCAGTATTTT
-	TRBV20-1	TRBJ2-4	14	-	CSAWRGGAKNIQYF	TGCAGTGCTTGGAGGGGGGGAGCCAAAAACATTCAGTACTTC
few	TRBV25-1	TRBJ2-2	14	-	CASTPTGFTGELFF	TGTGCCAGCACTCCGACAGGATTTACCGGGGAGCTGTTTTTT
few	TRBV7-3	TRBJ2-1	12	-	CASSLNGNEQFF	TGTGCCAGCAGCTTAAACGGGAATGAGCAGTTCTTC
-	TRBV5-1	TRBJ2-7	16	TRBD2	CASSSLRPSGLQEQYF	TGCGCCAGCAGCTCTCTCCGGCCTAGCGGACTGCAGGAGCAGTACTTC
-	TRBV29-1	TRBJ1-1	16	-	CSVVGHRQYLDTEAFF	TGCAGCGTGGTGGGACATCGACAATATTTGGACACTGAAGCTTTCTTT
-	TRBV21-1	TRBJ1-1	17	-	CASSKGLCTGTAPEAFF	TGTGCCAGCAGCAAAGGGTTGTGTACTGGGACAGCCCCTGAAGCTTTCTTT
-	TRBV6-6	TRBJ2-1	12	TRBD1	CASSYTGDEQFF	TGTGCCAGCAGTTACACAGGGGATGAGCAGTTCTTC
few	TRBV20-1	TRBJ2-7	11	-	CRLRTLYEQYF	TGCCGTCTCCGGACTCTCTACGAGCAGTACTTC
-	TRBV5-5	TRBJ1-4	17	-	CASSQRWTVQLNEKLFF	TGTGCCAGCAGCCAACGATGGACAGTGCAACTAAATGAAAAACTGTTTTTT
few	TRBV27	TRBJ1-1	15	TRBD1	CASSSRTGRTVEAFF	TGTGCCAGCAGTTCGAGGACAGGTCGGACTGTGGAAGCTTTCTTT
few	TRBV18	TRBJ1-5	13	-	CASSPSGEQPQHF	TGTGCCAGCTCCCCGTCGGGGGAACAGCCCCAGCATTTT
few	TRBV7-2	TRBJ2-5	14	-	CASSLTAWGETQYF	TGTGCCAGCAGCTTAACGGCCTGGGGGGAGACCCAGTACTTC
many	TRBV10-3	TRBJ2-7	13	-	CAISDPGKHEQYF	TGTGCCATCAGTGACCCAGGGAAGCACGAGCAGTACTTC
-	TRBV7-8	TRBJ1-1	13	-	CASSSILNTEAFF	TGTGCCAGCAGCTCAATATTGAACACTGAAGCTTTCTTT
-	TRBV28	TRBJ1-5	14	-	CASRRLRPEQPQHF	TGTGCCAGCAGGCGGCTGCGTCCAGAGCAGCCCCAGCATTTT
-	TRBV7-2	TRBJ1-4	15	TRBD1	CASSYSGQGGEKLFF	TGTGCCAGCAGTTATTCGGGACAGGGTGGTGAAAAACTGTTTTTT
few	TRBV6-5	TRBJ2-7	13	-	CASNPTNTPEQYF	TGTGCCAGCAACCCGACCAATACCCCCGAGCAGTACTTC
-	TRBV7-2	TRBJ2-5	13	-	CASSFQGQETQYF	TGTGCCAGCAGCTTTCAGGGCCAAGAGACCCAGTACTTC
-	TRBV20-1	TRBJ2-6	16	-	CSAIGGPSSGANVLTF	TGCAGTGCTATCGGAGGTCCGAGCTCTGGGGCCAACGTCCTGACTTTC
-	TRBV14	TRBJ1-2	13	-	CASSPGGTRLRAF	TGTGCCAGCAGCCCGGGAGGAACTAGGTTACGCGCCTTC
-	TRBV21-1	TRBJ2-3	17	-	CASSEVAGGDRADTQYF	TGTGCCAGCAGCGAGGTTGCGGGAGGGGATCGGGCAGATACGCAGTATTTT
many	TRBV20-1	TRBJ2-3	19	-	CSAREADGGPTLITDTQYF	TGCAGTGCTAGAGAGGCGGACGGGGGGCCTACCCTTATCACAGATACGCAGTATTTT
few	TRBV5-1	TRBJ1-4	15	-	CASRPDTSTNEKLFF	TGCGCCAGCAGACCGGACACGTCAACTAATGAAAAACTGTTTTTT